One sample yielded the 15 T cell receptor beta chains listed below, sequenced in a study of human T cells and chemical hapten exposure. The time point was: pre-sensitization, week 0. As to treatment: therapeutic diphenylcyclopropenone sensitization with weekly scalp DPC. TCRdb processed the RACE reads anew with MiXCR; each CDR3 protein has one entry. The sample includes roughly 100,000 distinct CDR3 sequences, more than 10% seen only once; the top ten take 1.6%. Sequences were derived from whole blood, sampled in connection with sensitization to the hapten diphenylcyclopropenone (DPC). The receptors shown here come from a woman between 45 and 65 years old with alopecia areata. Some clones in this sample may be carry-over from other donors' samples.

This clonotype was seen a few times. The chain has TRBV28 and TRBJ1-6; D remains unclear. CDR3 size: 12 residues. Germline CDR1 MDHEN, CDR2 SYDVKM. Trimming took off 4 bases at V and 8 bases at J, with 6 bases between the two ends. This chain's CDR3 is CASSSTYSPLHF. The CDR3 nucleotides are TGTGCCAGCAGTTCGACTTATTCACCCCTCCACTTT.

This chain links TRBV19 with TRBJ1-5, with TRBD1 matching 7 bases. The germline gives CDR1 LNHDA, CDR2 SQIVND (reference sequence). J gave up 7 bases and V 4 bases, and 7 bases lay outside the gene matches. The CDR3 consists of 14 residues. CDR3 sequence (DNA): TGTGCCAGTAGTAGCTCGACAGGGCGGCAGCCCCAGCATTTT. As protein: CASSSSTGRQPQHF.

The genes are TRBV7-9 and TRBJ2-1; D may be TRBD1 (6 bases). Trimming left V 0 bases short and J 6 bases short, with 12 bases between. Germline assignment: CDR1 SEHNR and CDR2 FQNEAQ (reference sequence). CDR3 length: 15 amino acids. The CDR3 region has the DNA TGTGCCAGCAGCTTAGCAGGGGGACGCCGCAATGAGCAGTTCTTC. Encoded protein: CASSLAGGRRNEQFF.

V and J are TRBV5-1 and TRBJ2-7; TRBD1 matches 7 bases. Germline CDR1 reads SGHRS; CDR2 reads YFSETQ. The CDR3 spans 14 residues. Germline trimming cut 1 base from V and 4 bases from J; bases unmatched to any gene: 5. CDR3 in amino acids: CASSLMTGNYEQYF. The CDR3 nucleotides read TGCGCCAGCAGCTTGATGACAGGGAATTACGAGCAGTACTTC.

V is TRBV20-1 and J is TRBJ2-3; D is unresolved. The CDR3 covers 10 residues. With 3 bases removed from V and 10 bases from J, the gap between germline ends came to 8 bases. The germline CDR1 and CDR2 sequences are DFQATT and SNEGSKA (reference sequence). The CDR3 nucleotides read TGCAGTGCTAGTGGCGGCCCGCAGTATTTT. Protein: CSASGGPQYF.

The rearrangement uses TRBV11-2 and TRBJ2-7, with 7 bases matching TRBD2. Losses at the gene ends were 0 bases for V and 2 bases for J; bases not matched to a gene: 10. Germline CDR1 reads SGHAT; CDR2 reads FQNNGV. The CDR3 runs 17 residues. The CDR3 DNA reads as TGTGCCAGCAGCTTAGAAGGGGCTAGCGGACGTACCTACGAGCAGTACTTC. It yields the protein CASSLEGASGRTYEQYF. Filled out from reference TRBV11-2 and TRBJ2-7, the complete variable domain reads EAGVAQSPRYKIIEKRQSVAFWCNPISGHATLYWYQQILGQGPKLLIQFQNNGVVDDSQLPKDRFSAERLKGVDSTLKIQPAKLEDSAVYLCASSLEGASGRTYEQYFGPGTRLTVT.

The rearrangement links TRBV6-5 to TRBJ1-2; 8 nucleotides align to TRBD1. This CDR3 comprises 14 residues. V shed 6 bases, J shed 8 bases, and the junction held 11 bases outside the gene matches. Germline V lookup: CDR1 MNHEY, CDR2 SVGAGI. The CDR3 DNA is TGTGCCAGCAGAAACACTCGGACAGGGCCGGGCTACACCTTC. This translates into CASRNTRTGPGYTF.

This clonotype was detected a few times. The chain joins TRBV5-1 to TRBJ2-5; D is uncertain. The CDR3 is 11 amino acids. Looked up from germline, CDR1 is SGHRS and CDR2 is YFSETQ. Trimming pared 5 bases from V and 5 bases from J, leaving 7 bases between. The CDR3 is CASRAAETQYF. The CDR3 DNA is TGCGCCAGCAGGGCTGCGGAGACCCAGTACTTC.

Ten or more counts support this clonotype. The CDR3 nucleotides read TGTGCCAGCTCATCGGGACAGGGGAAAACCGGGGAGCTGTTTTTT. It yields the protein CASSSGQGKTGELFF. The V gene is TRBV18, the J gene TRBJ2-2; 10 nucleotides line up with TRBD1. The CDR3 has 15 residues. Germline V gives CDR1 KGHSH, CDR2 LQKENI. V dropped 5 bases and J dropped 5; count of bases not matched to a gene: 5.

This clonotype came up a few times. The chain links TRBV7-9 to TRBJ2-7; 11 nucleotides line up with TRBD1. Germline-derived CDR1 and CDR2 are SEHNR and FQNEAQ (reference sequence). The CDR3 length is 16 residues. Germline trimming cut 4 bases from V and 0 bases from J; bases unmatched to any gene: 5. CDR3 protein: CASSSGQGASSYEQYF. The CDR3 bases are TGTGCCAGCAGCTCCGGACAGGGGGCTAGCTCCTACGAGCAGTACTTC.

This chain joins TRBV6-5 and TRBJ1-1; D perhaps matches TRBD1 (5 bases). Germline values: CDR1 MNHEY, CDR2 SVGAGI. The V end lost 4 bases, the J end lost 4 bases, and 19 bases lay between the germline ends. The CDR3 totals 16 residues. The DNA for the CDR3 is TGTGCCAGCAGTTCCCCAGGGCCTAGGGAGGGCACTGAAGCTTTCTTT. Protein: CASSSPGPREGTEAFF.

The J gene is TRBJ1-2, the V gene TRBV5-4; unclear D gene. The germline CDR1 and CDR2 sequences are SGHNT and YYREEE (reference sequence). This CDR3 is 15 amino acids long. V was shortened by 3 bases and J by 5 bases, with 17 bases between the two germline ends. CDR3 in amino acids: CASSSWRGDLYGYTF. The CDR3 DNA follows: TGTGCCAGCAGCTCCTGGCGGGGTGATCTATATGGCTACACCTTC.

This clonotype has ten or more counts. V usage is TRBV29-1 and J usage is TRBJ2-1; D is uncertain. The CDR3 runs 13 residues. Trimming shortened V by 4 bases and J by 6 bases, and 13 bases separated the two germline ends. CDR1 is SQVTM, CDR2 ANQGSEA, per germline. Here the CDR3 reads CSVVHRNSNEQFF. CDR3 in DNA: TGCAGCGTTGTCCACCGGAACAGCAATGAGCAGTTCTTC.

This clonotype has only a few counts. V gene TRBV27 combines with J gene TRBJ2-5, with 8 nucleotides matching TRBD1. CDR1 and CDR2 from the germline V gene are MNHEY and SMNVEV (reference sequence). Trimming cost V 5 bases and J 5 bases; bases outside gene matches: 4. There are 13 residues in the CDR3. CDR3 protein: CASSNRGLETQYF. The CDR3 DNA sequence: TGTGCCAGCAGTAACAGGGGGTTGGAGACCCAGTACTTC.

This clonotype was recorded many times. The chain has TRBV28 and TRBJ1-1; possibly TRBD1 for D (5 bases). The CDR3 consists of 16 residues. Germline V gives CDR1 MDHEN, CDR2 SYDVKM. V lost 1 base, J lost 1 base, and 13 bases lay in between. The CDR3: CASSLLGEGRNTEAFF. As DNA, the CDR3 is TGTGCCAGCAGTTTATTGGGGGAGGGGAGGAACACTGAAGCTTTCTTT. Drawing the rest from reference TRBV28 and TRBJ1-1, the complete variable domain is DVKVTQSSRYLVKRTGEKVFLECVQDMDHENMFWYRQDPGLGLRLIYFSYDVKMKEKGDIPEGYSVSREKKERFSLILESASTNQTSMYLCASSLLGEGRNTEAFFGQGTRLTVV.